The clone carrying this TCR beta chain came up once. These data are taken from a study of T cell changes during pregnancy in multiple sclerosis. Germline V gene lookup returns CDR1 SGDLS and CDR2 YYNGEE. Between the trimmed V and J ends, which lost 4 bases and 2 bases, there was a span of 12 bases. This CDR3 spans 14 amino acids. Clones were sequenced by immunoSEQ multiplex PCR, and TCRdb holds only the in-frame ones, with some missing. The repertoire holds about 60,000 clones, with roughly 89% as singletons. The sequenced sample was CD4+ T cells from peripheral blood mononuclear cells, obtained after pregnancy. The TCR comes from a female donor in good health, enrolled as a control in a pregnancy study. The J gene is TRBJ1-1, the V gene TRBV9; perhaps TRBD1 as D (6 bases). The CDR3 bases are TGTGCCAGCAGCCCCGTGGACAGTAACACTGAAGCTTTCTTT. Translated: CASSPVDSNTEAFF.